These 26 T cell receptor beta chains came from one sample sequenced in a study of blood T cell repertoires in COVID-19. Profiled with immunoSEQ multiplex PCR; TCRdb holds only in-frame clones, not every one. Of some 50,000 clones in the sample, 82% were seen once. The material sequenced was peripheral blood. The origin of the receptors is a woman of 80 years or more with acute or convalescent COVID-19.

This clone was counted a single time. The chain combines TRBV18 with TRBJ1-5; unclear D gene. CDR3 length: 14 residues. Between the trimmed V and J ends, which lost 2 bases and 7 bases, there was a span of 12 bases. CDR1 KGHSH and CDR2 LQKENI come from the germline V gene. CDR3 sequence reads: CASSPNRAGQPQHF. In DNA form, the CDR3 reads TGTGCCAGCTCACCAAATAGGGCGGGACAGCCCCAGCATTTT.

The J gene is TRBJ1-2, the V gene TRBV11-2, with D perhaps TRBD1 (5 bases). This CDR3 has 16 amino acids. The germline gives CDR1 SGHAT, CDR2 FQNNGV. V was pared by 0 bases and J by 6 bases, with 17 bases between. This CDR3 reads CASSLDLGGSDNGYTF. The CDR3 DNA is TGTGCCAGCAGCTTAGATCTTGGGGGGTCGGATAATGGCTACACCTTC. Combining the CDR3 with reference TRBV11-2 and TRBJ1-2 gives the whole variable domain EAGVAQSPRYKIIEKRQSVAFWCNPISGHATLYWYQQILGQGPKLLIQFQNNGVVDDSQLPKDRFSAERLKGVDSTLKIQPAKLEDSAVYLCASSLDLGGSDNGYTFGSGTRLTVV.

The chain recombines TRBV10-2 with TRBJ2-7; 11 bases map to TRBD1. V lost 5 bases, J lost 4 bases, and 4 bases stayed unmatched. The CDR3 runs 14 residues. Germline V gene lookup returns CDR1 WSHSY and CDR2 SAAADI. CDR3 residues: CASSYGQGAYEQYF. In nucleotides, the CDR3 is TGCGCCAGCAGTTACGGACAGGGGGCATACGAGCAGTACTTC.

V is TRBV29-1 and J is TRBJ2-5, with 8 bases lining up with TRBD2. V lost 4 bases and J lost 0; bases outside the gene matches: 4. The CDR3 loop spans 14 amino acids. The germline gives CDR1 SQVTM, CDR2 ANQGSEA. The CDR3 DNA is TGCAGCGTTGTCACTAGCGGACACCAAGAGACCCAGTACTTC. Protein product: CSVVTSGHQETQYF. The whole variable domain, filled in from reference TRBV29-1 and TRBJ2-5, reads SAVISQKPSRDICQRGTSLTIQCQVDSQVTMMFWYRQQPGQSLTLIATANQGSEATYESGFVIDKFPISRPNLTFSTLTVSNMSPEDSSIYLCSVVTSGHQETQYFGPGTRLLVL.

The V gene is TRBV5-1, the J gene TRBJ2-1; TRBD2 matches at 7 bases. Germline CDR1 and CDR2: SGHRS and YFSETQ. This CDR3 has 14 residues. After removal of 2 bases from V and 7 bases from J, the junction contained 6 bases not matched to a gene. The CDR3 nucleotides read TGCGCCAGCAGCTTCGGAAATAGCGGGAATGAGCAGTTCTTC. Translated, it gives CASSFGNSGNEQFF.

CDR3 in DNA: TGTGCCAGCAGCTTAGACGCGACTTCGCAGTATTTT. Protein product: CASSLDATSQYF. The rearrangement uses TRBV11-3 and TRBJ2-3; D is uncertain. Germline values: CDR1 SGHNT, CDR2 YENEEA. The CDR3 length is 12 residues. V lost 0 bases and J lost 10, with 8 bases in between.

The CDR3 reads CASSLPPPDTQYF. The CDR3 bases are TGTGCCAGCAGCTTACCCCCCCCGGATACGCAGTATTTT. V and J are TRBV7-9 and TRBJ2-3; D remains unclear. The CDR3 consists of 13 residues. CDR1 SEHNR and CDR2 FQNEAQ come from the germline V gene (reference sequence). V was pared by 2 bases and J by 6 bases, with 9 bases between.

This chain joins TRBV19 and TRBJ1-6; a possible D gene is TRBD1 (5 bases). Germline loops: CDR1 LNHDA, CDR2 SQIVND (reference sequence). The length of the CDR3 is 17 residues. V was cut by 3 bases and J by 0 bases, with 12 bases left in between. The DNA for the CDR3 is TGTGCCAGTAGTATTCGCAGGGTTGGCTCCTATAATTCACCCCTCCACTTT. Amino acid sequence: CASSIRRVGSYNSPLHF.

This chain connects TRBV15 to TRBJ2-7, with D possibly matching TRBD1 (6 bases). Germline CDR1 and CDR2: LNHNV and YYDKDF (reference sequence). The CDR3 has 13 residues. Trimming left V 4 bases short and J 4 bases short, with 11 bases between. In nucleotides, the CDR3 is TGTGCCACCAGCACACAGGGTCTTTACGAGCAGTACTTC. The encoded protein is CATSTQGLYEQYF. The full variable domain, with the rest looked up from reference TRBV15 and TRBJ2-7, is DAMVIQNPRYQVTQFGKPVTLSCSQTLNHNVMYWYQQKSSQAPKLLFHYYDKDFNNEADTPDNFQSRRPNTSFCFLDIRSPGLGDTAMYLCATSTQGLYEQYFGPGTRLTVT.

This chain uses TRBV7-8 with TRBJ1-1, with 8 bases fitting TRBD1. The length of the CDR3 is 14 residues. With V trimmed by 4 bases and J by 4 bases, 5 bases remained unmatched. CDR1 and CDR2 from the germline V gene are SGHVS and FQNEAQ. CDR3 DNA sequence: TGTGCCAGCAGCTCAATGACAGGGGTCACTGAAGCTTTCTTT. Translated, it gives CASSSMTGVTEAFF.

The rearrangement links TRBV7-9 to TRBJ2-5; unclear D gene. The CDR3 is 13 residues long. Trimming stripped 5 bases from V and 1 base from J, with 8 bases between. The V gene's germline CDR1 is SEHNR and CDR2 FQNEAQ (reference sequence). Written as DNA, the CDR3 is TGTGCCAGCAGCCCCACTGGCCAAGAGACCCAGTACTTC. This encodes CASSPTGQETQYF.

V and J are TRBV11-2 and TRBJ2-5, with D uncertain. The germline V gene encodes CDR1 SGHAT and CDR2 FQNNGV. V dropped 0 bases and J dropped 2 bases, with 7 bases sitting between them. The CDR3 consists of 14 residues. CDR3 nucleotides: TGTGCCAGCAGCTTAGATAGCAGTCAAGAGACCCAGTACTTC. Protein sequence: CASSLDSSQETQYF. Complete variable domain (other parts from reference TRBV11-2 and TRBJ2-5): EAGVAQSPRYKIIEKRQSVAFWCNPISGHATLYWYQQILGQGPKLLIQFQNNGVVDDSQLPKDRFSAERLKGVDSTLKIQPAKLEDSAVYLCASSLDSSQETQYFGPGTRLLVL.

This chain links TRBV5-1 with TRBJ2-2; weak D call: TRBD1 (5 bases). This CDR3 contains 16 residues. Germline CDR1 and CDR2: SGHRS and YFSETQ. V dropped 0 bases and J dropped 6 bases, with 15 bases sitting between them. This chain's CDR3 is CASSLAGPQGAGELFF. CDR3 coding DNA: TGCGCCAGCAGCTTGGCAGGGCCCCAAGGGGCCGGGGAGCTGTTTTTT.

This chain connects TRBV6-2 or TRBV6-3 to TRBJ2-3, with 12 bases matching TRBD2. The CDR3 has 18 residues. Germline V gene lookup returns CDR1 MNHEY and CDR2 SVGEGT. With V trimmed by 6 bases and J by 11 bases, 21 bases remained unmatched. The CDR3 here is CASSPRPLSSGGAGGQYF. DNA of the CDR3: TGTGCCAGCAGCCCTAGACCCCTCTCTAGCGGGGGGGCCGGGGGGCAGTATTTT.

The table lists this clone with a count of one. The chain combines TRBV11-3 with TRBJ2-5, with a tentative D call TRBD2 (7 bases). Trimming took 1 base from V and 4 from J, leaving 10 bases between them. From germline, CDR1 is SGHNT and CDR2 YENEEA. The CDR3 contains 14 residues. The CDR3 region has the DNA TGTGCCAGCAGCTTAGCTGCGGGGGCAGAGACCCAGTACTTC. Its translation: CASSLAAGAETQYF.

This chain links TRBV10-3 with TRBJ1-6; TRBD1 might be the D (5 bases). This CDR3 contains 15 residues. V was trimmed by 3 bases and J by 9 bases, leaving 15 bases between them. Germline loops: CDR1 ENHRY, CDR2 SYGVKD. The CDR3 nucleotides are TGTGCCATCAGTGATGGGTCCCTGGGGGGTTCACCCCTCCACTTT. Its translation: CAISDGSLGGSPLHF.

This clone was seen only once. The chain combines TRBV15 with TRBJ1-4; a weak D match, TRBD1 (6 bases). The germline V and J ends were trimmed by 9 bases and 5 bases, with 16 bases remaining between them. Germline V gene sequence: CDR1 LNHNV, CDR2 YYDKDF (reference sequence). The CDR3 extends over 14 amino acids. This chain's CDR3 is CATTDGGTNEKLFF. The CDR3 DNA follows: TGTGCCACTACCGACGGGGGGACAAATGAAAAACTGTTTTTT. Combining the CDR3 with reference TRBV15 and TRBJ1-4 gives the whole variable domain DAMVIQNPRYQVTQFGKPVTLSCSQTLNHNVMYWYQQKSSQAPKLLFHYYDKDFNNEADTPDNFQSRRPNTSFCFLDIRSPGLGDTAMYLCATTDGGTNEKLFFGSGTQLSVL.

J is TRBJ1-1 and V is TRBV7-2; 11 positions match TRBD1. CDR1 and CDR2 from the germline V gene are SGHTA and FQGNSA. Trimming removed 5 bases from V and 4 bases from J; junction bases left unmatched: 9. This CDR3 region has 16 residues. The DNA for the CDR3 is TGTGCCAGCAGCCCCGGGACAGGGGGGACCCGCACTGAAGCTTTCTTT. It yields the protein CASSPGTGGTRTEAFF.

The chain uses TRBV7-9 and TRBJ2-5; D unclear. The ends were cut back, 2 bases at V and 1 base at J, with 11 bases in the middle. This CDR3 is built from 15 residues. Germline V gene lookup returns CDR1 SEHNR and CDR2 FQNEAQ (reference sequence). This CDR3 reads CASSLLIRGQETQYF. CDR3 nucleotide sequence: TGTGCCAGCAGCTTATTGATACGCGGCCAAGAGACCCAGTACTTC.

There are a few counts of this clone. The CDR3 protein is CASSSISGSNSPLHF. CDR3 nucleotides: TGTGCCAGCAGCTCCATTAGCGGGTCTAATTCACCCCTCCACTTT. This sequence joins TRBV7-9 and TRBJ1-6; D is undetermined. This CDR3 spans 15 amino acids. Trimming cost V 4 bases and J 6 bases, with 13 bases left between them. Germline assignment: CDR1 SEHNR and CDR2 FQNEAQ (reference sequence).

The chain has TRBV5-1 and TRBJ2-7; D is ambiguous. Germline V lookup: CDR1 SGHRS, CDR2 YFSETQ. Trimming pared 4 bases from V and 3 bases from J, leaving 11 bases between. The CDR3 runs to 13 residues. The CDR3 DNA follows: TGCGCCAGCAGCCCCCTAATTGGCTACGAGCAGTACTTC. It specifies CASSPLIGYEQYF.

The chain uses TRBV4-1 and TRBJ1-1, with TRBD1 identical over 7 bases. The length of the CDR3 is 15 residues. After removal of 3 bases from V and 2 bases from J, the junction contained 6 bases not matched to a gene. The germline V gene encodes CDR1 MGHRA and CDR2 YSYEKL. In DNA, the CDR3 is TGCGCCAGCAGCCACGAAGGGACAGCTAACACTGAAGCTTTCTTT. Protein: CASSHEGTANTEAFF.

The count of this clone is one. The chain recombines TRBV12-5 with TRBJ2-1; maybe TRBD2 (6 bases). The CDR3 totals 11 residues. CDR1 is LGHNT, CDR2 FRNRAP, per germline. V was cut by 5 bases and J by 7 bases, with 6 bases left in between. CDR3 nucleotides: TGTGCTAGTGGTAGCGGGAATGAGCAGTTCTTC. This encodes CASGSGNEQFF.

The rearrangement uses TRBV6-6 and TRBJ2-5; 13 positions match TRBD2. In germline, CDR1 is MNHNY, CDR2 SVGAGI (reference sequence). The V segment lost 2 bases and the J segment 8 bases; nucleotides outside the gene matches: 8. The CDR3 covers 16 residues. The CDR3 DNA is TGTGCCAGCAGTTACCCCGCGGGACTAGCGGGGACTACCCAGTACTTC. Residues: CASSYPAGLAGTTQYF.

The CDR3 DNA is TGTGCCAGCAGCTTAGGTACAGGGGGCCGGGAAAAACTGTTTTTT. This codes for CASSLGTGGREKLFF. This chain links TRBV11-2 with TRBJ1-4, with TRBD1 matching 9 bases. The V and J ends lost 1 base and 8 bases, in that order; junction bases with no gene match: 5. CDR1 and CDR2 from the germline V gene are SGHAT and FQNNGV. The CDR3 sequence is 15 residues long.

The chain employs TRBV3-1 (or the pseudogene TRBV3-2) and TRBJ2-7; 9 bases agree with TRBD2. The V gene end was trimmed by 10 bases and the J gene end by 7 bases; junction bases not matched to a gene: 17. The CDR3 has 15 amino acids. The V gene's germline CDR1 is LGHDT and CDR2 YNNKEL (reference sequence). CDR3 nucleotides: TGTGCCACCTCTCCAAGGGGCGGGAGGGCCAAAGAGCAGTACTTC. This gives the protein CATSPRGGRAKEQYF.